This T cell receptor beta chain originates from a study of shared clonotypes between healthy human individuals. Study at large: CD4 naive and memory got three plates each, CD8 naive two, CD8 memory one.

Clones were read by immunoSEQ multiplex PCR, and TCRdb kept only the in-frame ones, dropping some. Of a few million clones in the sample, 80% to 95% are singletons; the top ten hold approximately 0.4%. Study results and caveats: Rarefaction indicated that sorted-subset sequencing remained incomplete although depth was large. A handful of donors held approximately 4.6% of naive CD4 clonotypes in common.

The germline gives CDR1 SGHDT, CDR2 YYEEEE. The CDR3 is made up of 15 amino acids. Unmatched junction bases numbered 7, after V lost 4 bases and J lost 7 bases. CD4+ cell separation produced CD45RA+ naive and CD45RA-negative memory subsets. On this clone: Its matching antigen is unknown.

Sequencing input: naive CD4+ T cells from PBMCs. The subset was: CD45RA+ positively selected. This chain uses TRBV5-6 with TRBJ2-1, with 11 bases matching TRBD2. This receptor was identified in a man aged 18 to 29 in good health. Some clones in this sample may be carry-over from other donors' samples. DNA for the CDR3: TGTGCCAGCAGCCATAGCGGGAGGGCGTATAATGAGCAGTTCTTC. It specifies CASSHSGRAYNEQFF.